These 13 T cell receptor beta chains came from one sample sequenced in a study of glioma-infiltrating T cells (dated by TCRdb to between 2015 and 2016). TCRdb names Illumina MiSeq as the instrument used. TCR alpha and beta CDR3 regions were amplified with the iRepertoire nested amplicon-rescue multiplex PCR (arm-PCR) platform from RNA. Through fastp at Q25 and MiXCR, TCRdb rebuilt clones from the public reads, retaining in-frame beta chains. Entries are consolidated by CDR3 protein sequence, retaining the most common genes and DNA. This sample comprises 44,000 or so distinct CDR3 sequences, about a fifth of them detected only once. The ten largest clones add up to more than 5.5% of the sample. Sequencing was performed on glioma tissue, nonneoplastic brain tissue, or PBMCs (not recorded which). The receptors were sampled from a human donor with low-grade glioma or glioblastoma, undergoing nonglioma brain surgery, or in good health (not recorded which).

This clonotype was seen many times. The rearrangement joins TRBV7-9 to TRBJ2-3, with 11 bases that match TRBD2. Germline V gene data show CDR1 as SEHNR and CDR2 as FQNEAQ (reference sequence). Trimming removed 3 bases from V and 5 bases from J; junction bases left unmatched: 4. CDR3 length: 15 residues. This CDR3 reads CASSFSGGAGDTQYF. In nucleotides, the CDR3 is TGTGCCAGCAGCTTTAGCGGGGGGGCCGGAGATACGCAGTATTTT.

This clonotype occurred many times. The V call is TRBV20-1, the J call TRBJ1-1; unclear D gene. The CDR3 has 12 amino acids. CDR1 and CDR2 from the germline V gene are DFQATT and SNEGSKA (reference sequence). V was trimmed by 3 bases and J by 1 base, leaving 6 bases between them. DNA of the CDR3: TGCAGTGCTAGTCGAACGAACACTGAAGCTTTCTTT. Its translation is CSASRTNTEAFF.

This clonotype occurred many times. The J gene is TRBJ1-2, the V gene TRBV5-4; D is uncertain. CDR1 SGHNT and CDR2 YYREEE come from the germline V gene (reference sequence). The CDR3 is 13 amino acids. V lost 0 bases to trimming and J lost 2 bases, with 5 bases between them. Written as DNA, the CDR3 is TGTGCCAGCAGCTTGGTCCCCAACTATGGCTACACCTTC. Translating it yields CASSLVPNYGYTF.

About this clonotype itself: One base away lies a much larger clone, so this may be a sequencing read error. The V and J genes are TRBV5-1 and TRBJ1-6; TRBD1 matches at 10 bases. Per germline, CDR1 SGHRS and CDR2 YFSETQ. This CDR3 is built from 15 residues. In nucleotides, the CDR3 is TGCGCCAGCAGCAGGGACAGGGGAAGTAGTTCACCCCTCAACTTT. It encodes CASSRDRGSSSPLNF.

This clonotype was detected a few times. The chain joins TRBV27 to TRBJ2-2, with 11 bases matching TRBD2. CDR3 length equals 17 residues. Germline values: CDR1 MNHEY, CDR2 SMNVEV (reference sequence). V shed 1 base and J 3 bases; nucleotides not matched to a gene: 4. The chain's CDR3 is CASSLFLLAGDTGELFF. CDR3 in DNA: TGTGCCAGCAGTTTATTCCTACTAGCGGGAGACACCGGGGAGCTGTTTTTT.

This chain joins TRBV5-1 and TRBJ2-1; D is uncertain. From germline, CDR1 is SGHRS and CDR2 YFSETQ. The CDR3 totals 11 residues. Between the trimmed V and J ends, which lost 4 bases and 9 bases, there was a span of 8 bases. Here the CDR3 DNA reads TGCGCCAGCAGCCGTGGGTTTGAGCAGTTCTTC. Translating it yields CASSRGFEQFF.

The table lists this clonotype with many counts. The chain carries TRBV7-2 and TRBJ2-7, with D hard to call. This CDR3 comprises 17 residues. The ends were cut back, 5 bases at V and 4 bases at J, with 24 bases in the middle. Per the germline V gene, CDR1 is SGHTA and CDR2 is FQGNSA. CDR3 in DNA: TGTGCCAGCAGCAAAGATGCGGTCCCTACTATCCCATACGAGCAGTACTTC. Protein product: CASSKDAVPTIPYEQYF.

There are many counts of this clonotype. J is TRBJ2-5 and V is TRBV19; the D is unclear. The V end lost 7 bases, the J end lost 0 bases, and 9 bases lay between the germline ends. CDR3 length equals 13 residues. CDR1 is LNHDA, CDR2 SQIVND, per germline (reference sequence). The CDR3 DNA sequence: TGTGCCAGTACCGAAAGAGACCAAGAGACCCAGTACTTC. This gives the protein CASTERDQETQYF.

The rearrangement joins TRBV4-2 to TRBJ2-6; the match to TRBD1 covers 8 bases. With 4 bases clipped from V and 0 bases from J, the junction kept 8 bases outside the gene matches. Germline V CDR1 and CDR2: LGHNA, YNFKEQ. This CDR3 is 18 amino acids long. The CDR3, as DNA: TGTGCCAGCAGCCCTGAATCCAGGGGGCTCTCTGGGGCCAACGTCCTGACTTTC. Protein: CASSPESRGLSGANVLTF.

In its sample, this clonotype ranks as medium-sized. V is TRBV27 and J is TRBJ2-3; TRBD2 matches 10 bases. This CDR3 comprises 14 residues. V shed 7 bases and J 1 base; nucleotides not matched to a gene: 2. The germline V gene has CDR1 MNHEY and CDR2 SMNVEV (reference sequence). The CDR3 DNA sequence: TGTGCCAGCACTACTAGCGGGGGCACAGATACGCAGTATTTT. Its translation is CASTTSGGTDTQYF.

For this clonotype: Possible read error: a much larger clone is one base away. The genes are TRBV19 and TRBJ1-2; the match to TRBD1 covers 8 bases. The CDR3 covers 16 residues. V was pared by 3 bases and J by 6 bases, with 12 bases of the junction left unmatched. Germline V gene lookup returns CDR1 LNHDA and CDR2 SQIVND (reference sequence). The chain's CDR3 is CASSIRDRRRWDGYTF. The CDR3 DNA reads as TGTGCCAGTAGTATCCGGGACAGGAGGCGTTGGGATGGCTACACCTTC.

This rearrangement joins TRBV6-5 to TRBJ1-1; D possibly corresponds to TRBD1 (5 bases). Per germline, CDR1 MNHEY and CDR2 SVGAGI. The CDR3 has 12 amino acids. V dropped 6 bases and J dropped 2 bases, with 7 bases sitting between them. For the CDR3, the DNA is TGTGCCAGCAGGGGGGTCAACACTGAAGCTTTCTTT. This gives the protein CASRGVNTEAFF.

This clonotype was counted at least ten times. The chain joins TRBV4-1 to TRBJ2-1; TRBD2 matches at 10 bases. Germline lookup yields CDR1 MGHRA and CDR2 YSYEKL. This CDR3 has 17 amino acids. The V segment lost 4 bases and the J segment 12 bases; nucleotides outside the gene matches: 18. The CDR3, as DNA: TGCGCCAGCAGCCCCACCAATGAGCGGGGGGGGTGGGGGGGGCAGTTCTTC. Protein: CASSPTNERGGWGGQFF.